This paragraph covers one T cell receptor (beta chain) sequence. The CDR3 consists of 14 residues. CDR1 and CDR2 (germline): LNHDA, SQIVND (reference sequence). Trimming took off 5 bases at V and 0 bases at J, with 11 bases between the two ends. Per the original data handling: Reference gene primer amplification in the assay estimated nucleated cell counts. Clones were read by immunoSEQ multiplex PCR, and TCRdb kept only the in-frame ones, dropping some. V, J and clone size reflect that table, while D and trimming were determined from the DNA. The sample has more than 150,000 clones, 78% seen once. This sample stems from a study of blood T cell repertoires in COVID-19. Background on the study: COVID-19 samples, acute and convalescent, were from the United States, Italy and Spain. The analysed material was cDNA or gDNA that came from T cells, B-cell-depleted T cells, or PBMCs.

The sequence was collected from an elderly woman with acute or convalescent COVID-19. Material: peripheral blood. The rearrangement joins TRBV19 to TRBJ2-7, with D unclear. The DNA of the CDR3 is TGTGCCAGTAGTCGAACGACGGGCTCCTACGAGCAGTACTTC. Translation gives CASSRTTGSYEQYF.